The 31 T cell receptor beta chains below were found in one sample sequenced in a study of T-cell reconstitution after alpha-beta-depleted transplantation in children. Construction of the TCRbeta library involved unique molecular identifiers. Each CDR3 protein is one row after TCRdb ran MiXCR on the PCR reads. This sample has approximately 200,000 distinct CDR3 sequences, with more than 14% found just once. This material consisted of PBMCs from the stem cell graft donor, taken from the stem cell graft. All receptors come from a human donor who donated a stem cell graft to a child with acute lymphoblastic leukemia.

V and J are TRBV30 and TRBJ2-6; no firm D call. The CDR3 runs to 17 residues. Germline values: CDR1 GTSNPN, CDR2 SVGIG (reference sequence). Trimming removed 0 bases from V and 0 bases from J, with 12 bases in between. The CDR3, as DNA: TGTGCCTGGAGTGTAACGGGTAGACCCTCTGGGGCCAACGTCCTGACTTTC. As protein: CAWSVTGRPSGANVLTF. The full variable domain, in which reference TRBV30 and TRBJ2-6 provide the parts outside the CDR3, is SQTIHQWPATLVQPVGSPLSLECTVEGTSNPNLYWYRQAAGRGLQLLFYSVGIGQISSEVPQNLSASRPQDRQFILSSKKLLLSDSGFYLCAWSVTGRPSGANVLTFGAGSRLTVL.

This clonotype was observed at least ten times. This chain uses TRBV6-1 with TRBJ1-1, with 9 bases identical to TRBD1. This CDR3 spans 13 amino acids. Trimming took 8 bases from V and 6 from J; bases not matched to a gene: 7. Looked up from germline, CDR1 is MNHNS and CDR2 is SASEGT. The chain's CDR3 is CASGPGQGSEAFF. The CDR3 nucleotides read TGTGCCAGCGGACCGGGACAGGGTTCTGAAGCTTTCTTT.

This clonotype has ten or more counts. The chain is built from TRBV5-1 and TRBJ2-6, with 10 bases aligning to TRBD2. This CDR3 is 19 amino acids long. The germline V gene has CDR1 SGHRS and CDR2 YFSETQ. V was pared by 3 bases and J by 0 bases, with 9 bases of the junction left unmatched. The CDR3 reads CASSYYGTSDSSGANVLTF. The DNA for the CDR3 is TGCGCCAGCAGCTATTATGGGACTAGCGATAGCTCTGGGGCCAACGTCCTGACTTTC.

V and J are TRBV5-4 and TRBJ2-3; 10 bases are shared with TRBD2. Germline CDR1 reads SGHNT; CDR2 reads YYREEE (reference sequence). J was trimmed by 5 bases and V by 4 bases; bases with no gene match: 4. This CDR3 has 14 residues. CDR3 region: CASSREREGDTQYF. CDR3 bases: TGTGCCAGCAGCCGTGAGCGGGAGGGAGATACGCAGTATTTT.

Many counts were recorded for this clonotype. This rearrangement joins TRBV12-3 or TRBV12-4 to TRBJ2-7; maybe TRBD2 (5 bases). Trimming shortened V by 7 bases and J by 1 base, and 11 bases separated the two germline ends. The CDR3 spans 13 residues. CDR3 in DNA: TGTGCCAGCAAGCGGAAAGCGTCCTACGAGCAGTACTTC. This gives the protein CASKRKASYEQYF.

In this sample, this clonotype turned up many times. The CDR3 protein is CASSLGPPPDTQYF. The CDR3 DNA is TGCGCCAGCAGCTTGGGACCACCCCCAGATACGCAGTATTTT. This chain joins TRBV5-1 and TRBJ2-3, with D unclear. With 0 bases removed from V and 4 bases from J, the gap between germline ends came to 9 bases. Germline CDR1 reads SGHRS; CDR2 reads YFSETQ. The CDR3 has 14 residues.

This clonotype occurred many times. The chain recombines TRBV5-1 with TRBJ2-6; D is unclear. CDR1 is SGHRS, CDR2 YFSETQ, per germline. The germline V and J ends were trimmed by 4 bases and 4 bases, with 9 bases remaining between them. There are 14 residues in the CDR3. The CDR3 nucleotides are TGCGCCAGCAGCCCCCCGACAGGGGCCAACGTCCTGACTTTC. This translates into CASSPPTGANVLTF. The complete variable domain, with remaining parts taken from reference TRBV5-1 and TRBJ2-6, reads KAGVTQTPRYLIKTRGQQVTLSCSPISGHRSVSWYQQTPGQGLQFLFEYFSETQRNKGNFPGRFSGRQFSNSRSEMNVSTLELGDSALYLCASSPPTGANVLTFGAGSRLTVL.

This clonotype was picked up many times. This chain uses TRBV5-6 with TRBJ1-4; D gene ambiguous. This CDR3 is built from 17 residues. V was pared by 2 bases and J by 1 base, with 15 bases between. The germline V gene has CDR1 SGHDT and CDR2 YYEEEE. The CDR3 DNA reads TGTGCCAGCAGCTTCTACGGAACTGTCGTAACTAATGAAAAACTGTTTTTT. Its protein is CASSFYGTVVTNEKLFF. Full variable domain (rest looked up from reference TRBV5-6 and TRBJ1-4): DAGVTQSPTHLIKTRGQQVTLRCSPKSGHDTVSWYQQALGQGPQFIFQYYEEEERQRGNFPDRFSGHQFPNYSSELNVNALLLGDSALYLCASSFYGTVVTNEKLFFGSGTQLSVL.

This clonotype was seen just once. This may be a read error, as it is one base from a much larger clone. It is likely a read error, because the conserved phenylalanine at the end of the CDR3 is missing. This chain connects TRBV9 to TRBJ2-1, with 12 bases aligning to TRBD2. Germline loops: CDR1 SGDLS, CDR2 YYNGEE. Unmatched junction bases numbered 10, after V lost 7 bases and J lost 8 bases. This CDR3 contains 15 residues. CDR3 DNA: TGTGCCAGCTCCAAAACGACTAGCGGGGGTCATGAGCAGTTCTTG. Translating gives CASSKTTSGGHEQFL.

This clonotype was detected ten times or more. The rearrangement uses TRBV20-1 and TRBJ2-7; 9 nucleotides line up with TRBD2. V shed 6 bases and J 1 base; nucleotides not matched to a gene: 7. Germline values: CDR1 DFQATT, CDR2 SNEGSKA (reference sequence). There are 14 residues in the CDR3. This CDR3 reads CSATGTSTSYEQYF. The CDR3 DNA reads as TGCAGTGCGACCGGGACTAGCACATCCTACGAGCAGTACTTC.

This clonotype was counted at least ten times. The rearrangement uses TRBV20-1 and TRBJ2-7, with 10 positions matching TRBD2. With 3 bases clipped from V and 6 bases from J, the junction kept 11 bases outside the gene matches. There are 15 residues in the CDR3. The V gene's germline CDR1 is DFQATT and CDR2 SNEGSKA (reference sequence). The chain's CDR3 is CSASGASGRRVEQYF. Written as DNA, the CDR3 is TGCAGTGCTAGTGGGGCTAGCGGGAGAAGGGTCGAGCAGTACTTC.

This clonotype was counted ten times or more. The chain links TRBV12-3 or TRBV12-4 to TRBJ1-2, with a possible D match to TRBD1 (6 bases). V shed 1 base and J shed 7 bases, with 13 bases lying between them. The CDR3 runs 14 residues. The CDR3 is CASSLGQVVGGYTF. CDR3 sequence (DNA): TGTGCCAGCAGTTTAGGACAGGTTGTTGGTGGCTACACCTTC.

This clonotype was counted many times. J is TRBJ2-5 and V is TRBV5-1, with 10 bases matching TRBD1. Germline V gives CDR1 SGHRS, CDR2 YFSETQ. This CDR3 has 18 residues. V lost 3 bases and J lost 0; bases outside the gene matches: 11. CDR3 sequence: CASSWATSGTGDQETQYF. The CDR3 DNA reads TGCGCCAGCAGCTGGGCGACCTCCGGGACAGGGGACCAAGAGACCCAGTACTTC.

The sample holds many counts of this clonotype. The chain joins TRBV12-3 or TRBV12-4 to TRBJ2-1; 12 nucleotides line up with TRBD1. The V and J ends lost 2 bases and 5 bases, in that order; junction bases with no gene match: 7. The CDR3 is 17 residues long. CDR3 DNA: TGTGCCAGCAGTTTACCGGGACAGGGGGCCCATAACAATGAGCAGTTCTTC. Translated, it gives CASSLPGQGAHNNEQFF.

This clonotype was detected a few times. The chain joins TRBV12-3 or TRBV12-4 to TRBJ2-1, with TRBD2 matching over 9 bases. CDR3 length equals 14 residues. V was pared by 3 bases and J by 7 bases, with 4 bases of the junction left unmatched. The CDR3 region is CASSLVAGVNEQFF. CDR3 sequence (DNA): TGTGCCAGCAGTTTGGTAGCGGGAGTTAATGAGCAGTTCTTC.

A note on this clonotype: A clone one base away is much larger, so this may be a read error. The V gene is TRBV20-1, the J gene TRBJ2-1; D is perhaps TRBD1 or TRBD2 (6 bases each). The CDR3 sequence is 14 residues long. The germline CDR1 and CDR2 sequences are DFQATT and SNEGSKA (reference sequence). Trimming stripped 6 bases from V and 5 bases from J, with 17 bases between. As DNA, the CDR3 is TGCAGTGCCCACGGAGGGGACACTCACAATGAGCAGTTCTTC. Translating it yields CSAHGGDTHNEQFF.

This sequence joins TRBV11-3 and TRBJ1-1; a possible D gene is TRBD1 (6 bases). There are 14 residues in the CDR3. The V and J ends lost 6 bases and 0 bases respectively, with 11 bases between them. Germline values: CDR1 SGHNT, CDR2 YENEEA. The CDR3 spells CASSSAGVNTEAFF. CDR3 nucleotide sequence: TGTGCCAGCAGTAGTGCAGGGGTGAACACTGAAGCTTTCTTT. The full variable domain, in which reference TRBV11-3 and TRBJ1-1 provide the parts outside the CDR3, is EAGVVQSPRYKIIEKKQPVAFWCNPISGHNTLYWYLQNLGQGPELLIRYENEEAVDDSQLPKDRFSAERLKGVDSTLKIQPAELGDSAVYLCASSSAGVNTEAFFGQGTRLTVV.

This clonotype was seen more than once but under ten times. J is TRBJ2-7 and V is TRBV20-1; TRBD2 agrees at 7 bases. The trim removed 2 bases at V and 2 bases at J, leaving 9 bases unmatched. Germline V CDR1 and CDR2: DFQATT, SNEGSKA (reference sequence). This CDR3 has 15 residues. CDR3 in amino acids: CSARPLARGAYEQYF. CDR3 nucleotide sequence: TGCAGTGCTAGACCACTAGCGAGAGGGGCCTACGAGCAGTACTTC.

This clonotype occurred many times. This sequence joins TRBV5-1 and TRBJ2-1, with unresolved D. V was pared by 3 bases and J by 3 bases, with 10 bases between. The CDR3 contains 14 residues. The germline CDR1 and CDR2 sequences are SGHRS and YFSETQ. This chain's CDR3 is CASSSTDSYNEQFF. The CDR3 DNA reads as TGCGCCAGCAGCTCGACGGATAGCTACAATGAGCAGTTCTTC.

In its sample, this clonotype was seen many times. The CDR3 bases are TGCGCCAGCAGCTTCCGGACACCACAAGAGACCCAGTACTTC. Residues: CASSFRTPQETQYF. This chain uses TRBV5-1 with TRBJ2-5; D perhaps matches TRBD1 (5 bases). This CDR3 is 14 amino acids long. V dropped 2 bases and J dropped 2 bases, with 10 bases sitting between them. Germline CDR1 is SGHRS and CDR2 is YFSETQ.

This chain joins TRBV7-2 and TRBJ2-5, with TRBD2 identical over 8 bases. The CDR3 is made up of 14 amino acids. Germline V gene data show CDR1 as SGHTA and CDR2 as FQGNSA. Unmatched junction bases numbered 5, after V lost 4 bases and J lost 4 bases. The CDR3 region is CASSSRTSIETQYF. The CDR3 bases are TGTGCCAGCAGCTCTCGGACTAGCATAGAGACCCAGTACTTC.

This clonotype was picked up a small number of times. This rearrangement joins TRBV20-1 to TRBJ2-7; TRBD2 matches 14 bases. The trim removed 6 bases at V and 0 bases at J, leaving 13 bases unmatched. Germline-derived CDR1 and CDR2 are DFQATT and SNEGSKA (reference sequence). The CDR3 runs 18 residues. CDR3 bases: TGCAGTGCCCCTCCTGGACTAGCGGGAGGACCGCTCTCCTACGAGCAGTACTTC. Protein sequence: CSAPPGLAGGPLSYEQYF.

The chain is built from TRBV30 and TRBJ1-1, with D tentatively TRBD1 (5 bases). Per the germline V gene, CDR1 is GTSNPN and CDR2 is SVGIG (reference sequence). The CDR3 totals 13 residues. Trimming pared 1 base from V and 1 base from J, leaving 7 bases between. CDR3 in DNA: TGTGCCTGGAGTGCGGACACGAACACTGAAGCTTTCTTT. As protein: CAWSADTNTEAFF.

This clonotype was found many times. The CDR3 DNA is TGCAGCGTTGAAGATCGCCCCCCCGGGGAGCTGTTTTTT. This sequence encodes CSVEDRPPGELFF. The chain carries TRBV29-1 and TRBJ2-2; D call uncertain. This CDR3 is 13 amino acids long. The germline CDR1 and CDR2 sequences are SQVTM and ANQGSEA. The V end was cut by 0 bases, the J end by 6 bases, with 8 bases between.

There are many counts of this clonotype. The chain recombines TRBV7-6 with TRBJ1-2; 7 bases match TRBD1. Looked up from germline, CDR1 is SGHVS and CDR2 is FNYEAQ. The CDR3 is made up of 16 amino acids. The V gene end was trimmed by 2 bases and the J gene end by 7 bases; junction bases not matched to a gene: 13. In DNA, the CDR3 is TGTGCCAGCAGCTTAATTGGGACAGCGGGGTGGAGTGGCTACACCTTC. Residues: CASSLIGTAGWSGYTF.

To note about this clonotype: A clone one base away is much larger, so this may be a read error. V gene TRBV4-1 combines with J gene TRBJ2-2, with D possibly called TRBD1 or TRBD2 (5 bases each). The CDR3 consists of 16 residues. Per germline, CDR1 MGHRA and CDR2 YSYEKL. The CDR3 coding sequence is TGCGCCAGCAGCCAAGGACGGACCCCGGGGACCGGGGAGCGGTTTTTT. Its protein product is CASSQGRTPGTGERFF.

As for this clonotype: At one of its ends the junction is not consistent with the germline gene, which may arise from a read error. This chain joins TRBV5-1 and TRBJ2-4; D is perhaps TRBD2 (5 bases). The CDR3 runs 14 residues. Germline-derived CDR1 and CDR2 are SGHRS and YFSETQ. The CDR3 spells CASSFEGTKNSQYF. CDR3 DNA: TGCGCCAGCAGCTTTGAGGGAACCAAAAACAGTCAGTACTTC.

This clonotype was counted ten times or more. The V gene is TRBV27, the J gene TRBJ2-5; D is unresolved. CDR1 and CDR2 from the germline V gene are MNHEY and SMNVEV (reference sequence). The ends were cut back, 5 bases at V and 2 bases at J, with 9 bases in the middle. This CDR3 has 13 amino acids. The chain's CDR3 is CASSVRTQETQYF. The CDR3 region has the DNA TGTGCCAGCAGTGTTAGAACTCAAGAGACCCAGTACTTC.

The sample holds many counts of this clonotype. The CDR3 bases are TGTGCCAGTAGTATAGATCTCAGCGGGAGGCTCCCCTACGAGCAGTACTTC. It codes for CASSIDLSGRLPYEQYF. The chain carries TRBV19 and TRBJ2-7; 9 bases match TRBD2. The CDR3 is 17 amino acids. Germline V CDR1 and CDR2: LNHDA, SQIVND (reference sequence). V lost 0 bases, J lost 2 bases, and 8 bases stayed unmatched.

This clonotype appeared many times. The chain carries TRBV20-1 and TRBJ2-3, with 7 bases identical to TRBD1. V lost 8 bases to trimming and J lost 0 bases; unmatched junction nucleotides: 8. This CDR3 is built from 14 residues. Germline lookup yields CDR1 DFQATT and CDR2 SNEGSKA (reference sequence). The CDR3 sequence: CSPLGGSSTDTQYF. CDR3 coding DNA: TGCAGTCCCTTAGGGGGCTCTAGCACAGATACGCAGTATTTT.

This clonotype was recorded many times. The gene calls are TRBV28 and TRBJ1-6; 7 bases match TRBD1. Looked up from germline, CDR1 is MDHEN and CDR2 is SYDVKM. The V segment lost 4 bases and the J segment 8 bases; nucleotides outside the gene matches: 8. The length of the CDR3 is 15 residues. The CDR3 region has the DNA TGTGCCAGCAGTTCCTATTCCCAGGGGGATTCACCCCTCCACTTT. The encoded protein is CASSSYSQGDSPLHF.